The following is a T cell receptor (beta chain) sequence with its context. Authors' processing steps: Estimated nucleated cell counts came from reference gene primer amplification. Profiling relied on immunoSEQ multiplex PCR, and the TCRdb table lists in-frame clones only, not all of them. Clone size and V and J calls were adopted from that table, with D and trimming inferred from the DNA. The data hold around 470,000 clones, with roughly 88% observed a single time. In germline, CDR1 is MDHEN, CDR2 SYDVKM. The CDR3 consists of 13 residues. The V end was cut by 6 bases, the J end by 7 bases, with 13 bases between. The source of the sample is a study of blood T cell repertoires in COVID-19.

This sequence originates from a man younger than 30 who had recovered from COVID-19. The genes are TRBV28 and TRBJ1-3; D ambiguous. Sequenced: PBMCs or T cells enriched from blood (not recorded which). CDR3: CASSPPARNTIYF. The CDR3 DNA reads TGTGCCAGCAGCCCCCCCGCGCGGAACACCATATATTTT. Full variable domain (missing parts from reference TRBV28 and TRBJ1-3): DVKVTQSSRYLVKRTGEKVFLECVQDMDHENMFWYRQDPGLGLRLIYFSYDVKMKEKGDIPEGYSVSREKKERFSLILESASTNQTSMYLCASSPPARNTIYFGEGSWLTVV.